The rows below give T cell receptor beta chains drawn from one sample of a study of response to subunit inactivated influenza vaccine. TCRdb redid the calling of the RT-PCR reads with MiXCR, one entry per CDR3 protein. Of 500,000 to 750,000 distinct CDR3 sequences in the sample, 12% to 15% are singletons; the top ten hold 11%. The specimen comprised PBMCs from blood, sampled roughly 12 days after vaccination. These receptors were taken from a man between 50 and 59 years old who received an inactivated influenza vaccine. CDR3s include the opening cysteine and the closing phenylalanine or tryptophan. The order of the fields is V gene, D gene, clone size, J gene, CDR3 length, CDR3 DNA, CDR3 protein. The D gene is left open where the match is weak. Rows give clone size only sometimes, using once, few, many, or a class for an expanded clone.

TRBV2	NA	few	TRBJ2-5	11	TGTGCCAGCAGTGGGTTTGAGACCCAGTACTTC	CASSGFETQYF
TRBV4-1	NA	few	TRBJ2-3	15	TGCGCCAGCAGCCTGACAGTTTTTAGCACAGATACGCAGTATTTT	CASSLTVFSTDTQYF
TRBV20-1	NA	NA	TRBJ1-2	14	TGCAGTGGTAAAGCACAGGAGAGCAACTATGGCTACACCTTC	CSGKAQESNYGYTF
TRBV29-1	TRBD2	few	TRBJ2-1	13	TGCAGCGTTGACGGGGGGACCTACAATGAGCAGTTCTTC	CSVDGGTYNEQFF
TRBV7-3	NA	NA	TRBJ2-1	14	TGTGCCAGCAGCTTAACCGGGCGCCGCAATGAGCAGTTCTTC	CASSLTGRRNEQFF
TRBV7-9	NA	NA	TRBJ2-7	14	TGTGCCAGCAGCCCAGGACTGAGGTCTGACGAGCAGTACTTC	CASSPGLRSDEQYF
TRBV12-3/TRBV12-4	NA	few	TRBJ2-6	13	TGTGCCAGCACCCCGCGTGGGGCCAACGTCCTGACTTTC	CASTPRGANVLTF
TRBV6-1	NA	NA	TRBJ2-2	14	TGTGCCAGCAGAGAACAGGAGAACACCGGGGAGCTGTTTTTT	CASREQENTGELFF
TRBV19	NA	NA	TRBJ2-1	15	TGTGCCAGTAGGGTGGAAGAGCAGGGTGGAAATGAGCAGTTCTTC	CASRVEEQGGNEQFF
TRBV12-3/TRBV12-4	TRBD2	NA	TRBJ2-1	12	TGTGCCAGCAGCTTTTCAAGCGGGAGGCGGTTCTTC	CASSFSSGRRFF
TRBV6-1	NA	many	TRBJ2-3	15	TGTGCCAGCAGTCTATCACGGACCCGCACAGATACGCAGTATTTT	CASSLSRTRTDTQYF
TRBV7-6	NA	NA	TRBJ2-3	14	TGTGCCAGCAGCTTAGCTACAGGGACAGATACGCAGTATTTT	CASSLATGTDTQYF
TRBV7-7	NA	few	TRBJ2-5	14	TGTGCTAGCAGCCCTTCGGGGGTCCAAGAGACCCAGTACTTC	CASSPSGVQETQYF
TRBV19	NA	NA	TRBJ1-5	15	TGTGCCAGTACCCCGGGGTGGGGGGCCAATCAGCCCCAGCATTTT	CASTPGWGANQPQHF
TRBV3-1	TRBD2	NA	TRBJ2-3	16	TGTGCCAGCAGCCCCTTAGCGGGAGCCCCGCAAGCTACGCAGTATTTT	CASSPLAGAPQATQYF
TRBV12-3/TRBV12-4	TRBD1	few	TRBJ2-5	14	TGTGCCAGCAGTTTCTCGACAGGGAAAGAGACCCAGTACTTC	CASSFSTGKETQYF
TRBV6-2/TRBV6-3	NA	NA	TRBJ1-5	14	TGTGCCAGCAGTTACTCGCCAGGGACTCAGCCCCAGCATTTT	CASSYSPGTQPQHF
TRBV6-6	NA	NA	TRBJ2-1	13	TGTGCCAGTGCGGGGCCGACCTACAATGAGCAGTTCTTC	CASAGPTYNEQFF
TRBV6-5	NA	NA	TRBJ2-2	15	TGTGCCAGCAGTTACTACCGGGACTCGGGCGGGGAGCTGTTTTTT	CASSYYRDSGGELFF
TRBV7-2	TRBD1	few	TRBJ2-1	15	TGTGCCAGCAGCCAAGGACAGGTAGCCTACAATGAGCAGTTCTTC	CASSQGQVAYNEQFF
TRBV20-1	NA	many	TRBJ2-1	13	TGCAGTGCTAGCGGGAAGGTCGTATATGAGCAGTTCTTC	CSASGKVVYEQFF
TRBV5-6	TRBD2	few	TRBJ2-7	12	TGTGCCAGCCGCACTAGCGGCCGGCGGCAGTACTTC	CASRTSGRRQYF
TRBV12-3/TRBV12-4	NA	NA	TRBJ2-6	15	TGTGCCAGCAGTTTCAGCAACTCTGGGGCCAACGTCCTGACTTTC	CASSFSNSGANVLTF
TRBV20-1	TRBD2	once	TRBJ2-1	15	TGCAGTGCCAACCGGGGGGGGGTATCCTACAATGAGCAGTTCTTC	CSANRGGVSYNEQFF
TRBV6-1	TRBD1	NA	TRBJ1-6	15	TGTGCCAGCAGGCCCGGTTGGGACAGATTTTCACCCCTCCACTTT	CASRPGWDRFSPLHF
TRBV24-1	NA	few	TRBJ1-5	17	TGTGCCACCAGTGATAGTGCCTGGGGTATGAGCAATCAGCCCCAGCATTTT	CATSDSAWGMSNQPQHF
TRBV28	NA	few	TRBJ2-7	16	TGTGCCAGCAGTATTTACCCGGGATTCAACTCCTACGAGCAGTACTTC	CASSIYPGFNSYEQYF
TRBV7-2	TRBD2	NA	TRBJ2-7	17	TGTGCCAGCAGCTTAGCGCGGCTAGCGGGAGCTTCCTACGAGCAGTACTTC	CASSLARLAGASYEQYF
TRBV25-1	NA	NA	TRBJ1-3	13	TGTGCCAGCGAACAGGGAGGAGGAAACACCATATATTTT	CASEQGGGNTIYF
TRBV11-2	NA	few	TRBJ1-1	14	TGTGCCAGCAGCTTAGGAGGGGCGCGTACTGAAGCTTTCTTT	CASSLGGARTEAFF
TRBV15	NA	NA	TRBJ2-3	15	TGTGCCACCAGCAGAGGGGGGGGCCTGGTCGATACGCAGTATTTT	CATSRGGGLVDTQYF
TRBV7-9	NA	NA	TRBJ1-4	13	TGTGCCAGCAGCCGGGGGCGGAATGAAAAACTGTTTTTT	CASSRGRNEKLFF
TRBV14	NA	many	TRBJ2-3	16	TGTGCCAGCAGCCAAGATCTAGCGTCGGGCACAGATACGCAGTATTTT	CASSQDLASGTDTQYF
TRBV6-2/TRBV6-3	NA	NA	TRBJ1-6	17	TGTGCCAGCAGACACCTTACCGCCGGACGGACAAATTCACCCCTCCACTTT	CASRHLTAGRTNSPLHF
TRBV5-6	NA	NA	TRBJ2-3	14	TGTGCCAGCAGCTTGGTAGCAGCCACAGATACGCAGTATTTT	CASSLVAATDTQYF
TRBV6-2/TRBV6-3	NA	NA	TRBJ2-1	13	TGTGCCAGCAGTTCGCGTCCCAGTAAGGAGCAGTTCTTC	CASSSRPSKEQFF
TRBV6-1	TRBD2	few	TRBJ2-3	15	TGTGCCAGCAAGCAACTAGCGGGGCCGGGAGATACGCAGTATTTT	CASKQLAGPGDTQYF
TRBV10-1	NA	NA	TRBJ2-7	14	TGCGCCAGCAGTCTCGACACCGTGAGGGGGGAGCAGTACTTC	CASSLDTVRGEQYF
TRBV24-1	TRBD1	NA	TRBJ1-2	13	TGTGCCACCAGTGATCGGGACAGATATGGCTACACCTTC	CATSDRDRYGYTF
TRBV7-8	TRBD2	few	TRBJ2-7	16	TGTGCCAGCAGCTTAAGGGTAGCGGGGAAAGGTTACGAGCAGTACTTC	CASSLRVAGKGYEQYF
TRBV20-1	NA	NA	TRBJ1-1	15	TGCAGTGCGCTCATCACTCGGGGCTTGAACACTGAAGCTTTCTTT	CSALITRGLNTEAFF
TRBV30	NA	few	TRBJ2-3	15	TGTGCCTGGAGTCGTATCGGGAGACTCCCAGATACGCAGTATTTT	CAWSRIGRLPDTQYF
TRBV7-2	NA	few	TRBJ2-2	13	TGTGCCAGCAGCCCCCAATTGTCGGGGGAGCTGTTTTTT	CASSPQLSGELFF
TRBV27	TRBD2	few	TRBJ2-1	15	TGTGCCAGCAGTTTATCTAGCGGGATCTGGGATGAGCAGTTCTTC	CASSLSSGIWDEQFF
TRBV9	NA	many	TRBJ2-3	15	TGTGCCAGCAGCGTAGTCGGGTATAGCACAGATACGCAGTATTTT	CASSVVGYSTDTQYF